This passage covers 24 T cell receptor beta chains from one sample sequenced in a study of blood T cell repertoires in COVID-19. Here immunoSEQ multiplex PCR was the method, and the copy in TCRdb shows in-frame clones only, minus some. The sample records about 380,000 clones, 81% being singletons. Material for sequencing was peripheral blood. Source of these receptors: a human donor with acute or convalescent COVID-19. The donor label of this sample is uncertain.

The chain carries TRBV5-1 and TRBJ2-1; TRBD2 matches at 7 bases. The J segment lost 7 bases and the V segment lost 5 bases, leaving 12 bases of the junction unmatched. This CDR3 has 15 residues. Germline V gene data show CDR1 as SGHRS and CDR2 as YFSETQ. This chain's CDR3 is CASRGPGLRENEQFF. The DNA of the CDR3 is TGCGCCAGCAGGGGTCCCGGCCTGCGGGAGAATGAGCAGTTCTTC.

This clone came up once. This chain connects TRBV12-3 or TRBV12-4 to TRBJ1-5; D is ambiguous. Trimming shortened V by 5 bases and J by 0 bases, and 5 bases separated the two germline ends. CDR3 length equals 13 residues. The chain's CDR3 is CASSHYSNQPQHF. The CDR3 DNA is TGTGCCAGCAGTCACTATAGCAATCAGCCCCAGCATTTT.

This chain uses TRBV3-1 (or the pseudogene TRBV3-2) with TRBJ2-1, with 7 bases matching TRBD1. This CDR3 has 14 residues. Germline-derived CDR1 and CDR2 are LGHDT and YNNKEL (reference sequence). Trimming cost V 1 base and J 9 bases; bases outside gene matches: 6. The CDR3 sequence is CASSQGLGTVEQFF. DNA for the CDR3: TGTGCCAGCAGCCAAGGTCTAGGGACAGTTGAGCAGTTCTTC.

This clone has more than one count but fewer than ten. This CDR3 is also generated by other DNA sequences in the sample. The chain has TRBV12-3 or TRBV12-4 and TRBJ1-1; 7 nucleotides line up with TRBD1. The CDR3 runs 13 residues. With 3 bases clipped from V and 4 bases from J, the junction kept 2 bases outside the gene matches. Written as DNA, the CDR3 is TGTGCCAGCAGTTTTAACAGGGGCACTGAAGCTTTCTTT. It yields the protein CASSFNRGTEAFF.

In DNA form, the CDR3 reads TGCGCCAGCAGCCGACAGGGCCCGGATCTGAACACTGAAGCTTTCTTT. It encodes CASSRQGPDLNTEAFF. The chain is built from TRBV5-1 and TRBJ1-1, with 7 bases matching TRBD1. CDR3 size: 16 residues. Germline V gene lookup returns CDR1 SGHRS and CDR2 YFSETQ. J lost 0 bases, V lost 4 bases, and 9 bases had no gene match.

The rearrangement links TRBV30 to TRBJ1-2, with D perhaps matching TRBD1 (6 bases). This CDR3 contains 14 residues. V was pared by 5 bases and J by 2 bases, with 15 bases between. In germline, CDR1 is GTSNPN, CDR2 SVGIG (reference sequence). CDR3 in DNA: TGTGCCTGGGCTAAAGTCACAGGGAACTATGGCTACACCTTC. Protein: CAWAKVTGNYGYTF.

CDR3 nucleotides: TGTGCCAGCAGTAGCGGGAGGGGAGACATTCAGTACTTC. It specifies CASSSGRGDIQYF. This chain uses TRBV6-5 with TRBJ2-4; 10 bases fit TRBD2. CDR3 length equals 13 residues. Per germline, CDR1 MNHEY and CDR2 SVGAGI. V shed 5 bases and J 8 bases; nucleotides not matched to a gene: 3.

This rearrangement joins TRBV6-1 to TRBJ1-1, with D perhaps TRBD1 (6 bases). Trimming shortened V by 1 base and J by 6 bases, and 15 bases separated the two germline ends. The CDR3 runs 15 residues. The V gene's germline CDR1 is MNHNS and CDR2 SASEGT. The CDR3: CASSEETGLVAEAFF. CDR3 nucleotides: TGTGCCAGCAGTGAAGAAACAGGGTTGGTGGCTGAAGCTTTCTTT.

The genes are TRBV19 and TRBJ1-5, with a tentative D call TRBD1 (5 bases). Germline-derived CDR1 and CDR2 are LNHDA and SQIVND (reference sequence). The CDR3 is 13 residues long. Trimming stripped 5 bases from V and 5 bases from J, with 10 bases between. The CDR3 region is CASSLGGDQPQHF. The CDR3 region has the DNA TGTGCCAGTAGTCTGGGGGGGGATCAGCCCCAGCATTTT.

This chain links TRBV13 with TRBJ1-1; 9 nucleotides line up with TRBD1. The germline V gene encodes CDR1 PRHDT and CDR2 FYEKMQ (reference sequence). This CDR3 has 15 amino acids. V trimming: 5 bases; J trimming: 3 bases; junction bases outside the gene matches: 7. For the CDR3, the DNA is TGTGCCAGCAGCGGCCGGGACAGGGTGGACACTGAAGCTTTCTTT. Amino acids: CASSGRDRVDTEAFF. Looking up the rest from reference TRBV13 and TRBJ1-1 gives the full variable domain: AAGVIQSPRHLIKEKRETATLKCYPIPRHDTVYWYQQGPGQDPQFLISFYEKMQSDKGSIPDRFSAQQFSDYHSELNMSSLELGDSALYFCASSGRDRVDTEAFFGQGTRLTVV.

This rearrangement joins TRBV10-2 to TRBJ1-6; D is undetermined. This CDR3 is built from 14 residues. Per germline, CDR1 WSHSY and CDR2 SAAADI. V lost 0 bases, J lost 7 bases, and 7 bases lay in between. CDR3 amino acids: CASSESHGNSPLHF. Written as DNA, the CDR3 is TGCGCCAGCAGTGAGTCTCACGGGAATTCACCCCTCCACTTT.

The rearrangement uses TRBV6-5 and TRBJ2-5; 9 bases map to TRBD1. Trimming at V came to 6 bases and at J to 1 base, leaving 0 bases not matched to a gene. Per germline, CDR1 MNHEY and CDR2 SVGAGI. The CDR3 contains 13 residues. DNA for the CDR3: TGTGCCAGCAGGGGACAGGGCCAAGAGACCCAGTACTTC. This sequence encodes CASRGQGQETQYF.

This clone came up a few times. The CDR3: CASSPGTADTGELFF. CDR3 DNA sequence: TGCGCCAGTTCGCCGGGAACGGCGGACACCGGGGAGCTGTTTTTT. The J gene is TRBJ2-2, the V gene TRBV5-1, with D perhaps matching TRBD2 (5 bases). Germline V lookup: CDR1 SGHRS, CDR2 YFSETQ. The CDR3 has 15 amino acids. V lost 8 bases and J lost 3, with 17 bases in between. The full variable domain, with the rest looked up from reference TRBV5-1 and TRBJ2-2, is KAGVTQTPRYLIKTRGQQVTLSCSPISGHRSVSWYQQTPGQGLQFLFEYFSETQRNKGNFPGRFSGRQFSNSRSEMNVSTLELGDSALYLCASSPGTADTGELFFGEGSRLTVL.

The chain combines TRBV6-5 with TRBJ1-3; D not certain. The CDR3 contains 15 residues. Trimming removed 6 bases at V and 1 base at J, with 13 bases between. CDR1 is MNHEY and CDR2 is SVGAGI in the germline V gene. CDR3 residues: CASSKTTGSGNTIYF. The DNA for the CDR3 is TGTGCCAGCAGCAAAACCACGGGGTCTGGAAACACCATATATTTT.

The chain is built from TRBV9 and TRBJ2-5; 13 nucleotides align to TRBD2. This CDR3 has 16 amino acids. Germline V gene sequence: CDR1 SGDLS, CDR2 YYNGEE. The trim removed 4 bases at V and 6 bases at J, leaving 9 bases unmatched. The CDR3 loop reads CASSPLGLAGSKTQYF. CDR3 coding DNA: TGTGCCAGCAGCCCCCTGGGACTAGCGGGATCCAAGACCCAGTACTTC.

The rearrangement uses TRBV19 and TRBJ2-2, with D perhaps matching TRBD2 (5 bases). The CDR3 covers 14 residues. V was trimmed by 5 bases and J by 5 bases, leaving 12 bases between them. The germline gives CDR1 LNHDA, CDR2 SQIVND (reference sequence). The CDR3 nucleotides read TGTGCCAGTAGTGCAGCGGTGGAGACCGGGGAGCTGTTTTTT. The encoded protein is CASSAAVETGELFF.

The V gene is TRBV19, the J gene TRBJ1-4, with D possibly being TRBD1 (5 bases). Germline V gene lookup returns CDR1 LNHDA and CDR2 SQIVND (reference sequence). This CDR3 is 15 amino acids long. Trimming took off 5 bases at V and 0 bases at J, with 10 bases between the two ends. CDR3 bases: TGTGCCAGTAGTTCTCAGGGCGCAACTAATGAAAAACTGTTTTTT. Encoded protein: CASSSQGATNEKLFF. The whole variable domain, remainder taken from reference TRBV19 and TRBJ1-4, is DGGITQSPKYLFRKEGQNVTLSCEQNLNHDAMYWYRQDPGQGLRLIYYSQIVNDFQKGDIAEGYSVSREKKESFPLTVTSAQKNPTAFYLCASSSQGATNEKLFFGSGTQLSVL.

This chain joins TRBV6-6 and TRBJ1-1; D unclear. This CDR3 comprises 13 residues. V dropped 8 bases and J dropped 3 bases, with 13 bases sitting between them. Germline-derived CDR1 and CDR2 are MNHNY and SVGAGI (reference sequence). This CDR3 reads CASQFGRDTEAFF. The CDR3 DNA reads TGTGCCAGCCAGTTTGGGCGGGACACTGAAGCTTTCTTT.

CDR3 DNA sequence: TGTGCCAGCAGCCTCGGGACTCTAGAACACACAGATACGCAGTATTTT. The encoded protein is CASSLGTLEHTDTQYF. J is TRBJ2-3 and V is TRBV7-6, with D tentatively TRBD2 (6 bases). V gave up 5 bases and J gave up 2 bases, with 17 bases separating them. The CDR3 spans 16 residues. Germline V gives CDR1 SGHVS, CDR2 FNYEAQ.

This clone has just a few counts. CDR3 nucleotides: TGTGCCACCAGCAGGGGGACAGGGGGGTTTCCTGAAGCTTTCTTT. It encodes CATSRGTGGFPEAFF. The chain recombines TRBV15 with TRBJ1-1; 11 bases match TRBD1. J gave up 6 bases and V 3 bases, and 6 bases lay outside the gene matches. CDR3 length: 15 amino acids. Germline V lookup: CDR1 LNHNV, CDR2 YYDKDF (reference sequence).

This clone came up once. J is TRBJ2-7 and V is TRBV3-1 (or the pseudogene TRBV3-2); D gene uncertain. Trimming stripped 2 bases from V and 1 base from J, with 18 bases between. This CDR3 region has 17 residues. The germline V gene encodes CDR1 LGHDT and CDR2 YNNKEL (reference sequence). The CDR3 loop is CASSQLALNLGSYEQYF. The CDR3 DNA follows: TGTGCCAGCAGCCAATTAGCCCTTAATCTCGGGTCCTACGAGCAGTACTTC.

For this clone: Other DNA sequences in this specimen translate into the identical CDR3. The rearrangement joins TRBV10-3 to TRBJ2-3; D unresolved. Germline CDR1 and CDR2: ENHRY and SYGVKD. CDR3 length: 12 residues. V was clipped by 3 bases and J by 4 bases, with 5 bases between them. The CDR3 sequence is CAISERADTQYF. The CDR3 bases are TGTGCCATCAGTGAACGGGCAGATACGCAGTATTTT.

This clone was seen more than once but under ten times. The chain combines TRBV5-1 with TRBJ2-1; D might be TRBD1 (6 bases). Looked up from germline, CDR1 is SGHRS and CDR2 is YFSETQ. The CDR3 is 12 residues long. Trimming removed 9 bases from V and 5 bases from J, with 12 bases in between. The CDR3 protein is CATPDRNNEQFF. Here the CDR3 DNA reads TGCGCCACTCCGGACAGAAACAATGAGCAGTTCTTC. The complete variable domain, with remaining parts taken from reference TRBV5-1 and TRBJ2-1, reads KAGVTQTPRYLIKTRGQQVTLSCSPISGHRSVSWYQQTPGQGLQFLFEYFSETQRNKGNFPGRFSGRQFSNSRSEMNVSTLELGDSALYLCATPDRNNEQFFGPGTRLTVL.

J is TRBJ1-1 and V is TRBV25-1, with 9 bases lining up with TRBD1. Germline CDR1 reads MGHDK; CDR2 reads SYGVNS. J was trimmed by 4 bases and V by 5 bases; bases with no gene match: 14. The length of the CDR3 is 17 residues. DNA for the CDR3: TGTGCCAGCAGTCAACAAAGACAGGGGGTACGAGGCACTGAAGCTTTCTTT. It translates to CASSQQRQGVRGTEAFF.